Presented here are 32 T cell receptor beta chains from one specimen sequenced in a study of T-cell reconstitution after alpha-beta-depleted transplantation in children. Unique molecular identifiers featured in how the TCRbeta library was prepared. TCRdb redid the calling of the PCR reads with MiXCR, one entry per CDR3 protein. The table includes around 490,000 distinct CDR3 sequences, 11% detected once. The material sequenced was PBMCs, mostly from graft donor cells, taken 180 days after TCRalphabeta/CD19-depleted stem cell transplant. The origin of the receptors is a female patient aged 2-15 years who had a stem cell transplant for aplastic anemia, so the T cells may come from the graft donor.

Comments on this clonotype: The CDR3 ends on some other residue instead of the conserved phenylalanine or tryptophan, so this is likely a read error. The chain joins TRBV30 to TRBJ2-1; D is perhaps TRBD1 (5 bases). V lost 2 bases and J 2 bases, leaving 10 bases between the germline ends. Per germline, CDR1 GTSNPN and CDR2 SVGIG (reference sequence). The CDR3 is 14 residues long. In nucleotides, the CDR3 is TGTGCCTGGAGTAGGGGCGGACCCTACAATGAGCAGTTCTTA. Its protein is CAWSRGGPYNEQFL.

This clonotype was recorded a few times. The chain couples TRBV20-1 to TRBJ2-7, with D possibly matching TRBD1 (6 bases). CDR1 DFQATT and CDR2 SNEGSKA come from the germline V gene (reference sequence). The CDR3 contains 15 residues. Trimming stripped 2 bases from V and 5 bases from J, with 19 bases between. CDR3 in DNA: TGCAGTGCTAGAAAGACAGGCCCCGGCTGGGACGAGCAGTACTTC. This encodes CSARKTGPGWDEQYF.

The rearrangement links TRBV20-1 to TRBJ2-1, with TRBD1 identical over 10 bases. Germline V gives CDR1 DFQATT, CDR2 SNEGSKA (reference sequence). The CDR3 runs 15 residues. V lost 3 bases, J lost 2 bases, and 4 bases stayed unmatched. Here the CDR3 reads CSASLTGGTYNEQFF. Written as DNA, the CDR3 is TGCAGTGCTAGCCTGACAGGGGGCACCTACAATGAGCAGTTCTTC.

In its sample, this clonotype was seen a few times. The gene calls are TRBV20-1 and TRBJ1-5; no clear D. This CDR3 has 17 residues. V shed 1 base and J shed 0 bases, with 16 bases lying between them. CDR1 and CDR2 (germline): DFQATT, SNEGSKA (reference sequence). Here the CDR3 DNA reads TGCAGTGCTAGAGGGCTGGACTACCCCAATAGCAATCAGCCCCAGCATTTT. Translating it yields CSARGLDYPNSNQPQHF.

This clonotype was observed a few times. The chain couples TRBV12-3 or TRBV12-4 to TRBJ2-1; D not resolved. The CDR3 has 17 amino acids. Trimming stripped 3 bases from V and 7 bases from J, with 22 bases between. The DNA for the CDR3 is TGTGCCAGCAGTTTGAGAGATAGCCGGCGCGCATTAAATGAGCAGTTCTTC. Protein product: CASSLRDSRRALNEQFF.

This clonotype occurred many times. V gene TRBV6-2 or TRBV6-3 combines with J gene TRBJ2-7; a possible D gene is TRBD2 (6 bases). The CDR3 is 15 residues long. Trimming pared 7 bases from V and 5 bases from J, leaving 21 bases between. CDR1 MNHEY and CDR2 SVGEGT come from the germline V gene. The CDR3 loop is CASKYRRSSVDEQYV. As DNA, the CDR3 is TGTGCCAGCAAATACCGGCGATCTAGCGTCGACGAGCAGTACGTC.

This clonotype appeared a few times. The CDR3 nucleotides are TGTGCCAGTAGTCTGGTCTTCTCCTACGAGCAGTACGTC. Its protein is CASSLVFSYEQYV. The chain carries TRBV19 and TRBJ2-7; D is undetermined. Germline CDR1 reads LNHDA; CDR2 reads SQIVND (reference sequence). CDR3 size: 13 residues. Trimming removed 5 bases from V and 0 bases from J, with 8 bases in between.

This clonotype has a handful of counts. The V call is TRBV5-6, the J call TRBJ2-5, with 9 bases identical to TRBD2. Unmatched junction bases numbered 6, after V lost 3 bases and J lost 3 bases. The CDR3 is 15 residues long. CDR1 and CDR2 from the germline V gene are SGHDT and YYEEEE. CDR3 sequence: CASSSPRLAEETQYF. The CDR3 DNA reads as TGTGCCAGCAGCTCGCCCCGACTAGCGGAAGAGACCCAGTACTTC.

This chain uses TRBV19 with TRBJ1-1; maybe TRBD1 (5 bases). The V end lost 6 bases, the J end lost 3 bases, and 11 bases lay between the germline ends. Germline V lookup: CDR1 LNHDA, CDR2 SQIVND (reference sequence). The CDR3 is made up of 13 amino acids. This CDR3 reads CASRPDTYTEAFF. In nucleotides, the CDR3 is TGTGCCAGTAGGCCGGACACCTACACTGAAGCTTTCTTT.

This chain connects TRBV25-1 to TRBJ1-2, with 8 bases identical to TRBD1. The CDR3 is 15 residues long. Germline assignment: CDR1 MGHDK and CDR2 SYGVNS. V lost 4 bases, J lost 6 bases, and 10 bases stayed unmatched. The CDR3 spells CASSAPQGVRDGYTF. The CDR3, as DNA: TGTGCCAGCAGTGCCCCACAGGGGGTAAGGGATGGCTACACCTTC.

This clonotype was picked up a small number of times. This CDR3 is CSVYPIIGWGEQFF. The CDR3 nucleotides are TGCAGCGTTTATCCGATTATTGGGTGGGGGGAGCAGTTCTTC. The chain uses TRBV29-1 and TRBJ2-1; D is tentatively TRBD1 or TRBD2 (5 bases each). Germline CDR1 reads SQVTM; CDR2 reads ANQGSEA. Trimming removed 5 bases at V and 10 bases at J, with 21 bases between. This CDR3 has 14 residues.

This clonotype turned up a few times. This chain connects TRBV20-1 to TRBJ1-4, with no clear D. V was cut by 3 bases and J by 5 bases, with 13 bases left in between. The CDR3 spans 14 residues. Per the germline V gene, CDR1 is DFQATT and CDR2 is SNEGSKA (reference sequence). DNA for the CDR3: TGCAGTGCTAGGTCGGCGAACTACAATGAAAAACTGTTTTTT. Translated, it gives CSARSANYNEKLFF.

This clonotype was detected only a few times. V usage is TRBV15 and J usage is TRBJ1-2; D might be TRBD1 (6 bases). This CDR3 has 15 residues. Germline CDR1 is LNHNV and CDR2 is YYDKDF (reference sequence). V lost 5 bases, J lost 11 bases, and 24 bases lay in between. DNA for the CDR3: TGTGCCACCAGCCCTAATCGTTACAGGGTGACGGCTTACACCTTC. Its translation: CATSPNRYRVTAYTF.

This clonotype was seen more than once but under ten times. This CDR3 reads CASSFLWDDYEQYF. The CDR3 nucleotides are TGTGCCAGCAGCTTCTTGTGGGACGACTACGAGCAGTACTTC. The J gene is TRBJ2-7, the V gene TRBV5-5; D is perhaps TRBD1 or TRBD2 (5 bases each). The CDR3 is 14 amino acids. Germline assignment: CDR1 SGHKS and CDR2 YYEKEE (reference sequence). With 2 bases removed from V and 3 bases from J, the gap between germline ends came to 12 bases.

This clonotype was observed a few times. J is TRBJ1-2 and V is TRBV9; D gene uncertain. Trimming left V 6 bases short and J 0 bases short, with 12 bases between. This CDR3 has 14 residues. Germline V gene lookup returns CDR1 SGDLS and CDR2 YYNGEE. The CDR3 DNA is TGTGCCAGCACCGCAGACGGTTCTAACTATGGCTACACCTTC. Its protein is CASTADGSNYGYTF.

The rearrangement uses TRBV27 and TRBJ2-7; possibly TRBD2 for D (5 bases). The germline gives CDR1 MNHEY, CDR2 SMNVEV (reference sequence). The V gene lost 5 bases and the J gene lost 3 bases, with 17 bases spanning the gap. This CDR3 is 15 amino acids long. CDR3 amino acids: CASSPTRQRVYEQYV. CDR3 DNA sequence: TGTGCCAGCAGTCCCACCCGGCAGAGGGTCTACGAGCAGTACGTC.

This clonotype occurred a few times. The CDR3 sequence: CASSHRRVVRTEAFF. The CDR3 nucleotides read TGTGCCAGCAGCCATCGACGAGTGGTTAGGACTGAAGCTTTCTTT. The rearrangement uses TRBV28 and TRBJ1-1; D unresolved. Trimming stripped 6 bases from V and 5 bases from J, with 19 bases between. Germline V gene data show CDR1 as MDHEN and CDR2 as SYDVKM. CDR3 length equals 15 residues.

This clonotype was picked up many times. V usage is TRBV20-1 and J usage is TRBJ2-5, with TRBD1 matching over 10 bases. CDR1 and CDR2 from the germline V gene are DFQATT and SNEGSKA (reference sequence). V shed 6 bases, J shed 1 base, and the junction held 8 bases outside the gene matches. This CDR3 has 15 amino acids. The CDR3 DNA follows: TGCAGTGCCGACTCCAGGACAGGGGGCCAAGAGACCCAGTACTTC. It codes for CSADSRTGGQETQYF.

The chain recombines TRBV7-2 with TRBJ2-7; TRBD1 agrees at 9 bases. Germline V gene sequence: CDR1 SGHTA, CDR2 FQGNSA. J was trimmed by 6 bases and V by 4 bases; bases with no gene match: 7. The CDR3 is made up of 14 amino acids. This CDR3 reads CASSSGTGSPEQYV. CDR3 sequence (DNA): TGTGCCAGCAGCTCCGGGACAGGGTCTCCCGAGCAGTACGTC.

There are many counts of this clonotype. The chain combines TRBV5-1 with TRBJ1-4; 7 bases line up with TRBD1. V trimming: 4 bases; J trimming: 7 bases; junction bases outside the gene matches: 16. This CDR3 comprises 17 residues. The germline CDR1 and CDR2 sequences are SGHRS and YFSETQ. This CDR3 is CASSLGTAARVGEKLFF. In DNA, the CDR3 is TGCGCCAGCAGCCTGGGGACAGCCGCTCGTGTGGGTGAAAAACTGTTTTTT.

This chain uses TRBV11-2 with TRBJ2-1; TRBD2 agrees at 11 bases. The CDR3 has 20 amino acids. With V trimmed by 2 bases and J by 0 bases, 12 bases remained unmatched. Germline CDR1 is SGHAT and CDR2 is FQNNGV. The CDR3 region has the DNA TGTGCCAGCAGCTTAAACTCGGGACTAGCGGTCAGTAGCTCCTACAATGAGCAGTTCTTC. Its protein product is CASSLNSGLAVSSSYNEQFF.

This clonotype has a count of ten or more. The chain recombines TRBV12-3 or TRBV12-4 with TRBJ2-1; 10 nucleotides align to TRBD2. With V trimmed by 8 bases and J by 5 bases, 9 bases remained unmatched. The CDR3 contains 15 residues. The CDR3 nucleotides are TGTGCCAGCCGACTTCGGACTAGCGGAAACAATGAGCAGTTCTTC. This translates into CASRLRTSGNNEQFF.

The rearrangement joins TRBV29-1 to TRBJ1-2, with a weak D call TRBD1 (5 bases). The germline gives CDR1 SQVTM, CDR2 ANQGSEA. V was trimmed by 5 bases and J by 2 bases, leaving 12 bases between them. This CDR3 contains 13 residues. CDR3 region: CSVRGPGNYGYTF. The CDR3, as DNA: TGCAGCGTTAGGGGCCCAGGGAACTATGGCTACACCTTC.

This clonotype has a count of ten or more. The rearrangement joins TRBV12-3 or TRBV12-4 to TRBJ2-3; unclear D gene. Trimming cost V 5 bases and J 6 bases, with 9 bases left between them. The CDR3 loop spans 12 amino acids. The chain's CDR3 is CASSPRSDTQYF. CDR3 DNA sequence: TGTGCCAGCAGTCCCAGGTCTGATACGCAGTATTTT.

This sequence joins TRBV28 and TRBJ1-4; D may be TRBD1 (5 bases). Germline CDR1 is MDHEN and CDR2 is SYDVKM. The CDR3 has 12 amino acids. V was pared by 3 bases and J by 11 bases, with 10 bases between. The DNA of the CDR3 is TGTGCCAGCAGTTTGCCGGGGCCTAAACTGTTTTTT. The encoded protein is CASSLPGPKLFF.

The sample holds a few counts of this clonotype. For the CDR3, the DNA is TGTGCCAGCGACCGATCCAGCGGGAGCTCCTACAATGAGCAGTTCTTC. As protein: CASDRSSGSSYNEQFF. The chain links TRBV7-9 to TRBJ2-1; 8 positions agree with TRBD2. Germline CDR1 is SEHNR and CDR2 is FQNEAQ (reference sequence). V dropped 8 bases and J dropped 0; count of bases not matched to a gene: 9. This CDR3 is 16 amino acids long. Drawing the rest from reference TRBV7-9 and TRBJ2-1, the complete variable domain is DTGVSQNPRHKITKRGQNVTFRCDPISEHNRLYWYRQTLGQGPEFLTYFQNEAQLEKSRLLSDRFSAERPKGSFSTLEIQRTEQGDSAMYLCASDRSSGSSYNEQFFGPGTRLTVL.

In its sample, this clonotype was seen a few times. The chain is built from TRBV11-2 and TRBJ1-4; the match to TRBD1 covers 7 bases. The CDR3 totals 14 residues. V lost 5 bases and J lost 6; bases outside the gene matches: 6. Per germline, CDR1 SGHAT and CDR2 FQNNGV. The CDR3 is CASSIRGGDEKLFF. The CDR3 bases are TGTGCCAGCAGCATCAGGGGGGGTGATGAAAAACTGTTTTTT.

Here the CDR3 DNA reads TGTGCCAGCAGTGGCATAGCGGGGGGGGCAGAGACCCAGTACTTC. This translates into CASSGIAGGAETQYF. The V and J genes are TRBV25-1 and TRBJ2-5; 11 positions match TRBD2. V shed 4 bases, J shed 4 bases, and the junction held 5 bases outside the gene matches. Germline lookup yields CDR1 MGHDK and CDR2 SYGVNS. The CDR3 is made up of 15 amino acids.

This clonotype was observed at least ten times. The genes are TRBV12-3 or TRBV12-4 and TRBJ1-5; 9 nucleotides match TRBD1. This CDR3 is built from 16 residues. J was trimmed by 1 base and V by 2 bases; bases with no gene match: 3. CDR3 DNA: TGTGCCAGCAGTTTAAGGACAGGGGCGAGCAATCAGCCCCAGCATTTT. It encodes CASSLRTGASNQPQHF.

The chain employs TRBV5-1 and TRBJ2-3, with 8 positions matching TRBD2. V was pared by 3 bases and J by 3 bases, with 6 bases of the junction left unmatched. This CDR3 is 15 amino acids long. The V gene's germline CDR1 is SGHRS and CDR2 YFSETQ. CDR3 sequence reads: CASSSGAGATDTQYF. In DNA, the CDR3 is TGCGCCAGCAGCTCTGGAGCGGGGGCTACAGATACGCAGTATTTT.

The chain recombines TRBV30 with TRBJ2-2, with 8 nucleotides matching TRBD1. This CDR3 is 15 amino acids long. The J segment lost 6 bases and the V segment lost 2 bases, leaving 8 bases of the junction unmatched. Germline lookup yields CDR1 GTSNPN and CDR2 SVGIG (reference sequence). CDR3 DNA: TGTGCCTGGAGTCGAACAGGGGGGTTAGCCGGGGAGCTGTTTTTT. Translation: CAWSRTGGLAGELFF.

This clonotype was observed a few times. This sequence joins TRBV28 and TRBJ2-5; 8 nucleotides align to TRBD2. V was clipped by 3 bases and J by 6 bases; unmatched bases: 12. The CDR3 sequence is 16 residues long. Germline loops: CDR1 MDHEN, CDR2 SYDVKM. CDR3 loop: CASSLTYSGSSQTQYF. CDR3 nucleotides: TGTGCCAGCAGTTTGACCTACAGCGGGAGCTCGCAGACCCAGTACTTC. The full variable domain, with the rest looked up from reference TRBV28 and TRBJ2-5, is DVKVTQSSRYLVKRTGEKVFLECVQDMDHENMFWYRQDPGLGLRLIYFSYDVKMKEKGDIPEGYSVSREKKERFSLILESASTNQTSMYLCASSLTYSGSSQTQYFGPGTRLLVL.